A selection of T cell receptor beta chains follows, all from one sample in a study of graft-versus-host responses after intestinal transplantation. Data came from immunoSEQ multiplex PCR; TCRdb stores just in-frame clones and leaves some out. The repertoire includes about 40,000 clones, less than 95% of them detected once, and around 2.5% sits in the top ten. The specimen was PBMCs, collected approximately 320 days after intestinal transplant. Every receptor here comes from a human patient who received an intestinal transplant, so some T cells may come from the graft donor. Each CDR3 is given with its conserved first and last residue. A D gene is named only where the DNA matches it firmly.

TRBD1 TRBJ2-7 TRBV28 TGTGCCAGCAGGACAGGGTACTACGAGCAGTACTTC CASRTGYYEQYF
. TRBJ2-1 TRBV28 TGTGCCAGCAACGCAGAAACTTGGACGTCCTACAATGAGCAGTTCTTC CASNAETWTSYNEQFF
TRBD1 TRBJ1-1 TRBV4-1 TGCGCCAGCAGCCTCCCGAAGACAGGGGATGAAGCTTTCTTT CASSLPKTGDEAFF
TRBD1 TRBJ1-1 TRBV6-4 TGTGCCAGCAGTCGGACAGGGGAAACTGAAGCTTTCTTT CASSRTGETEAFF
TRBD1 TRBJ1-2 TRBV5-1 TGCGCCAGCAGCTCGACAGGGAGGGATGGCTACACCTTC CASSSTGRDGYTF
. TRBJ1-1 TRBV5-1 TGCGCCAGCAGCTTGGGCGCGTCACAGGGAAGGACTGAAGCTTTCTTT CASSLGASQGRTEAFF
. TRBJ2-7 TRBV6-1 TGTGCCAGCGGGCCAGTACTTTTTTACGAGCAGTACTTC CASGPVLFYEQYF
TRBD2 TRBJ2-1 TRBV14 TGTGCCAGCAGCCTCTCGCTGGGACTAGCGGGGGCCGATGAGCAGTTCTTC CASSLSLGLAGADEQFF
. TRBJ2-7 TRBV28 TGTGCCACCTACTCCCCAGGCGTGGGTAGCCGCGAGCAGTACTTC CATYSPGVGSREQYF
. TRBJ1-1 TRBV6-6 TGTGCCAGCAGTTACTTTGGGAGCTGGAACACTGAAGCTTTCTTT CASSYFGSWNTEAFF
. TRBJ1-1 TRBV6-5 TGTGCCAGCAGTTATAGAATCCGGCGTTTGAACACTGAAGCTTTCTTT CASSYRIRRLNTEAFF
TRBD1 TRBJ1-1 TRBV2 TGTGCCAGCAGTTCGACAGGGGGCCTCACTGAAGCTTTCTTT CASSSTGGLTEAFF
. TRBJ2-1 TRBV9 TGTGCCAGCAGCGTAAGTTCCGGGAGAAGTTACAATGAGCAGTTCTTC CASSVSSGRSYNEQFF
. TRBJ2-7 TRBV5-1 TGCGCCAGCAGGTTTGAGGGGAACGAGCAGTACTTC CASRFEGNEQYF